This record concerns one TCR beta chain sequence. Its specificity is not known. TCRdb keeps only in-frame clones here, not all; method: immunoSEQ multiplex PCR. Seen here are 25,000 or so clones, 86% observed once, and the top ten hold around 5.8%. The sample belongs to a study of T cells after posttransplantation cyclophosphamide. After removal of 1 base from V and 5 bases from J, the junction contained 5 bases not matched to a gene. Germline CDR1 is LNHDA and CDR2 is SQIVND (reference sequence). There are 16 residues in the CDR3. Findings of the study overall: After PTCy, TRB diversity resembled that of CNI/methotrexate controls.

The chain combines TRBV19 with TRBJ2-1; 10 positions match TRBD2. This TCR was recovered from a woman in her fifties or sixties with a blood cancer, CMV-positive, and with a related stem cell donor. The sample comprised PBMCs. The CDR3 DNA is TGTGCCAGTAGTATAGCCCTAGCGGGGGCCCACAATGAGCAGTTCTTC. It translates to CASSIALAGAHNEQFF. Complete variable domain (other parts from reference TRBV19 and TRBJ2-1): DGGITQSPKYLFRKEGQNVTLSCEQNLNHDAMYWYRQDPGQGLRLIYYSQIVNDFQKGDIAEGYSVSREKKESFPLTVTSAQKNPTAFYLCASSIALAGAHNEQFFGPGTRLTVL.